In its sample, the clone carrying this T cell receptor (beta chain) was seen a few times. What it binds is not known. The sample is drawn from a study of cytomegalovirus exposure and HLA in healthy donors. Overall study results and limits: For presence/absence analyses, sequencing depth was assumed to be roughly uniform across donors.

PCR primers comprised 60 Vbeta and 13 Jbeta primers. Data came from immunoSEQ multiplex PCR; TCRdb stores just in-frame clones and leaves some out. The table includes around 83,000 clones, 78% detected once. This TCR was recovered from a male donor in good health and CMV-seropositive. The sequencing sample was made of PBMCs.

The CDR3 sequence is CASSSGTGDEQYF. The DNA of the CDR3 is TGTGCCAGCAGTTCCGGGACAGGGGACGAGCAGTACTTC. This sequence joins TRBV28 and TRBJ2-7; 10 bases line up with TRBD1. The CDR3 has 13 residues. V lost 4 bases and J lost 5; bases outside the gene matches: 2. CDR1 MDHEN and CDR2 SYDVKM come from the germline V gene.